These T cell receptor beta chains were read from a single sample in a study of T-cell memory formation after mild COVID-19. TCRdb re-analysed the 5' RACE reads in MiXCR, keeping a single row per CDR3 protein. This sample has about 270,000 distinct CDR3 sequences; roughly 17% occur once, and the top ten carry roughly 20%. Sequenced material: PBMCs or a T cell subset sorted from them (not recorded which). These receptor sequences come from a young man who had mild COVID-19 (a few samples of this study predate the infection). Cell type and time point are not known. Both conserved end residues are part of each CDR3. A D gene is named only where the DNA matches it firmly. Clone size is given for some rows only: seen once, a few or many times, or a class if the clone is expanded.

v_call	clone_size	d_call	j_call	cdr3_aa	cdr3_nt
TRBV25-1	.	TRBD2	TRBJ2-3	CASSEALSGRAQYF	TGTGCCAGCAGTGAGGCCCTTTCAGGGAGGGCGCAGTATTTT
TRBV7-2	many	.	TRBJ2-1	CASSLYRGATTGNEQFF	TGTGCCAGCAGCTTATATAGGGGGGCTACCACTGGGAATGAGCAGTTCTTC
TRBV7-7	many	.	TRBJ2-2	CASSYRPNTGELFF	TGTGCTAGCAGCTACCGACCCAACACCGGGGAGCTGTTTTTT
TRBV12-3/TRBV12-4	few	TRBD1	TRBJ2-5	CASARGTEETQYF	TGTGCCAGTGCAAGGGGGACAGAAGAGACCCAGTACTTC
TRBV19	few	TRBD1	TRBJ2-3	CASSIGQGAADTQYF	TGTGCCAGTAGTATCGGACAGGGGGCGGCAGATACGCAGTATTTT
TRBV11-1	few	.	TRBJ1-2	CASSFTTNYGYTF	TGTGCCAGCAGCTTCACAACTAACTATGGCTACACCTTC
TRBV7-3	few	TRBD1	TRBJ1-1	CASSRPEGGNTEAFF	TGTGCCAGCAGCAGACCGGAAGGGGGCAACACTGAAGCTTTCTTT
TRBV7-8	few	TRBD1	TRBJ1-6	CASSFGQGGFVALHF	TGTGCCAGCAGCTTCGGACAGGGGGGTTTCGTGGCCCTCCACTTT
TRBV5-1	few	TRBD1	TRBJ2-7	CASSLAGTGEGQYF	TGCGCCAGCAGCTTGGCGGGGACAGGCGAAGGGCAGTACTTC
TRBV20-1	.	.	TRBJ2-5	CSASTDQETQYF	TGCAGTGCTAGCACGGACCAAGAGACCCAGTACTTC
TRBV5-1	.	TRBD1	TRBJ2-1	CASSASGQGPHEQFF	TGCGCCAGCAGCGCCTCGGGACAGGGTCCCCATGAGCAGTTCTTC
TRBV5-1	few	TRBD1	TRBJ2-7	CASSVSGTVYEQYF	TGCGCCAGCAGCGTCTCCGGGACAGTTTACGAGCAGTACTTC
TRBV12-3/TRBV12-4	few	.	TRBJ2-7	CASSLQIYSYEQYF	TGTGCCAGCAGTTTACAAATTTACTCCTACGAGCAGTACTTC